This T cell receptor (beta chain) stems from a study of CD8 T cells in Susac syndrome. Sequencing of TCR beta was carried out in blood CD8+ and CD4+ T cells. TEMRA cells were FACS-enriched, while CD8+ and CD4+ T cells were negatively isolated. J gave up 5 bases and V 10 bases, and 17 bases lay outside the gene matches. This CDR3 contains 15 residues. Looked up from germline, CDR1 is MNHEY and CDR2 is SMNVEV (reference sequence). General study findings and limits: It was acknowledged in the study that the number of individuals who were included in its TCR sequencing and HLA analysis was relatively small.

The RNA, roughly 0.5 to 1 ug, was put through reverse transcription using random hexamers. The method of amplification for TCR beta CDR3 was immunoSEQ multiplex PCR, covering 54 Vbeta and 13 Jbeta. Via MiXCR, TCRdb re-called the immunoSEQ multiplex PCR reads, giving one row per CDR3 protein. Among hundreds of thousands of distinct CDR3 sequences listed, 85% to 95% were seen once. On this clonotype: Its target is not known.

The clonotype originates from a human donor with multiple sclerosis. Sequenced material: CD4+ T cells from PBMCs. The rearrangement uses TRBV27 and TRBJ2-7; the match to TRBD1 covers 7 bases. The CDR3 sequence is CATSIYRQGGHEQYV. The CDR3 nucleotides are TGTGCCACCAGCATTTACCGACAGGGTGGCCACGAGCAGTACGTC.